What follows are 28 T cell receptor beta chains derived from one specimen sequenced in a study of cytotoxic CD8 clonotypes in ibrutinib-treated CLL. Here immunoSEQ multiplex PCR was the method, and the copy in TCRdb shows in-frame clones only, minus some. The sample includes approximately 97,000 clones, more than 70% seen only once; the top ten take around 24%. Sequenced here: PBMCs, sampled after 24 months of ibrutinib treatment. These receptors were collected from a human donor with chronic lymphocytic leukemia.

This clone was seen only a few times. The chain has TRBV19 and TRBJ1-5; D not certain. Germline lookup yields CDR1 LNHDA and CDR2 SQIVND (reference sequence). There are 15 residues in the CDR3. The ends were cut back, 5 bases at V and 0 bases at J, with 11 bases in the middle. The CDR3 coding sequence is TGTGCCAGTAGTCCCACGGGGAGTAGCAATCAGCCCCAGCATTTT. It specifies CASSPTGSSNQPQHF.

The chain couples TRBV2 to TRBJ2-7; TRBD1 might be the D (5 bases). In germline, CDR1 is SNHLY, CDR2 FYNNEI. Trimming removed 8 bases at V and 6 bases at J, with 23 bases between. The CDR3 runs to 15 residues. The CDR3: CASAIDGHGQGEQYF. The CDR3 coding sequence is TGTGCCAGCGCCATCGATGGACACGGTCAGGGCGAGCAGTACTTC.

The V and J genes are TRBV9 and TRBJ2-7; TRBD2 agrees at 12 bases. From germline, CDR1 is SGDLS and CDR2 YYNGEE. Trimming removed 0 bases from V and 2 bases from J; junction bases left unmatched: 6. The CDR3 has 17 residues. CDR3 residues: CASSVGASGRGTYEQYF. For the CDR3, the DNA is TGTGCCAGCAGCGTAGGGGCTAGCGGGAGGGGAACCTACGAGCAGTACTTC.

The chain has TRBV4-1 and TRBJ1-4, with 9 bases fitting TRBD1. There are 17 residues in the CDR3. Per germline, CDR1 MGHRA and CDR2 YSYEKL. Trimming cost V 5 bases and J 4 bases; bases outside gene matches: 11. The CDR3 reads CASSTPGQGTYNEKLFF. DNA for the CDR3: TGCGCCAGCAGCACCCCGGGACAGGGAACATATAATGAAAAACTGTTTTTT.

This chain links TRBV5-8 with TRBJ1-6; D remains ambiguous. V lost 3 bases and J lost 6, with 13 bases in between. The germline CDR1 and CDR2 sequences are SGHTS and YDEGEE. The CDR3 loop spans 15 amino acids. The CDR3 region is CASSSGRPRNSPLHF. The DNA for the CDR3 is TGTGCCAGCAGCTCCGGACGGCCACGTAATTCACCCCTCCACTTT.

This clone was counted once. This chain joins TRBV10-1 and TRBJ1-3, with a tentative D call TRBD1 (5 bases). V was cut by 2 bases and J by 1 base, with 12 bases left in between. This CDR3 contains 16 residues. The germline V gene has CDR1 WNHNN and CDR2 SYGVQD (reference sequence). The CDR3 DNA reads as TGCGCCAGCAGTGAGGCCGGGACGGGTTCTGGAAACACCATATATTTT. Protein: CASSEAGTGSGNTIYF.

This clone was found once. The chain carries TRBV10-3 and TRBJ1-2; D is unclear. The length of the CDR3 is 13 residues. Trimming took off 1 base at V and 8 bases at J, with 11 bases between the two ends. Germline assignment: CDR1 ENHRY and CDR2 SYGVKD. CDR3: CAISEFNVGGYTF. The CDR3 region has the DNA TGTGCCATCAGTGAGTTTAACGTCGGGGGCTACACCTTC.

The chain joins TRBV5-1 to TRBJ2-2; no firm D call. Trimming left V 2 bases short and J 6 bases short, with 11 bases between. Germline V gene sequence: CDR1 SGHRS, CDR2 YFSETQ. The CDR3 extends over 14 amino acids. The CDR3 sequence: CASSFRGEAGELFF. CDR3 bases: TGCGCCAGCAGCTTCCGCGGAGAGGCCGGGGAGCTGTTTTTT.

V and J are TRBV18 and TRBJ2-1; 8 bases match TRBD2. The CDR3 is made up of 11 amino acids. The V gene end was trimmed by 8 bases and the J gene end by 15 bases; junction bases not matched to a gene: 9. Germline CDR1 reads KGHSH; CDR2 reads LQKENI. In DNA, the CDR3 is TGTGCCAGCGGAGCGGGAGAGGTGACGTTCTTC. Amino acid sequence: CASGAGEVTFF.

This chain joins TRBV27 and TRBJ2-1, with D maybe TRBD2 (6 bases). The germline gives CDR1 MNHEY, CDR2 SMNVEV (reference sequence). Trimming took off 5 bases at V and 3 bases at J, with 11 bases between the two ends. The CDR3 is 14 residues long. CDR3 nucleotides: TGTGCCAGCAGTCTTCCCGGGGGCTACAATGAGCAGTTCTTC. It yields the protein CASSLPGGYNEQFF.

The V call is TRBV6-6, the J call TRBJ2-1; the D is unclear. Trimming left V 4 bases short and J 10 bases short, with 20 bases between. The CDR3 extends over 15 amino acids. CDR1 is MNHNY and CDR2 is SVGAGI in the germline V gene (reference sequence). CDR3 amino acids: CASSSPVEGFDEQFF. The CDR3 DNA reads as TGTGCCAGCAGTTCGCCAGTCGAAGGCTTTGACGAGCAGTTCTTC.

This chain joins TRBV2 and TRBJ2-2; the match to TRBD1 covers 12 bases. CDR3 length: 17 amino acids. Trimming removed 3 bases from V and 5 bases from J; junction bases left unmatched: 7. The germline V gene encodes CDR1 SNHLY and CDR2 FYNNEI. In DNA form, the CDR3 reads TGTGCCAGCAGTGATATCCGGGACAGGGGGCTTACCGGGGAGCTGTTTTTT. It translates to CASSDIRDRGLTGELFF.

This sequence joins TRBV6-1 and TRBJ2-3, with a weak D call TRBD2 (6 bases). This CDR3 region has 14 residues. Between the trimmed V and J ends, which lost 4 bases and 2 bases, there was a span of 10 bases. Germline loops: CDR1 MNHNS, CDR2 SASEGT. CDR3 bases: TGTGCCAGCAGTGGGGGGAGGCACACAGATACGCAGTATTTT. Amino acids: CASSGGRHTDTQYF.

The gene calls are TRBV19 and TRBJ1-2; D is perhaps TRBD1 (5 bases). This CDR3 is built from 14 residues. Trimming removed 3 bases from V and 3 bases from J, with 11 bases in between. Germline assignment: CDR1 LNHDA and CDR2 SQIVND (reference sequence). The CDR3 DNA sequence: TGTGCCAGTAGTATGGTGGGGCAGCACTATGGCTACACCTTC. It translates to CASSMVGQHYGYTF.

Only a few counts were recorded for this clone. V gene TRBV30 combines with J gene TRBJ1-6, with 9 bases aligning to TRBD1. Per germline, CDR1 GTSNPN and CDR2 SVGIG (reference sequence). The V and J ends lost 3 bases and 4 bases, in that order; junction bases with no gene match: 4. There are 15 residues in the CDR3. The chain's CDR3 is CAWSRGQGYNSPLHF. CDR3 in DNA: TGTGCCTGGAGCCGCGGACAGGGGTATAATTCACCCCTCCACTTT.

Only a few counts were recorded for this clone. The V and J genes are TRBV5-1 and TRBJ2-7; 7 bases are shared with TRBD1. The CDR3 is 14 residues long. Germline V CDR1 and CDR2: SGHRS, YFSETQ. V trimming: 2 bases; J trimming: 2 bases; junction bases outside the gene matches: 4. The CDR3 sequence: CASSFGTETYEQYF. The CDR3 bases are TGCGCCAGCAGCTTCGGGACAGAGACCTACGAGCAGTACTTC.

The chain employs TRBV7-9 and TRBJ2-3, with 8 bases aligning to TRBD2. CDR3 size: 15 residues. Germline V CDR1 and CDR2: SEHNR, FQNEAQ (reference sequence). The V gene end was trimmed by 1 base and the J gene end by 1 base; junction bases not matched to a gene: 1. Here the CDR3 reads CASSLVAGRTDTQYF. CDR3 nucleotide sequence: TGTGCCAGCAGCTTAGTAGCGGGGCGCACAGATACGCAGTATTTT.

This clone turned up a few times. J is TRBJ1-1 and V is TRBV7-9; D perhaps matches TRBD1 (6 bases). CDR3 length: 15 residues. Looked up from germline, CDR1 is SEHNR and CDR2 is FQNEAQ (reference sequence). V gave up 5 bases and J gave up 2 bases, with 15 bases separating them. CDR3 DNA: TGTGCCAGCAGCCTAACCCTACAGGGCAACACTGAAGCTTTCTTT. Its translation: CASSLTLQGNTEAFF.

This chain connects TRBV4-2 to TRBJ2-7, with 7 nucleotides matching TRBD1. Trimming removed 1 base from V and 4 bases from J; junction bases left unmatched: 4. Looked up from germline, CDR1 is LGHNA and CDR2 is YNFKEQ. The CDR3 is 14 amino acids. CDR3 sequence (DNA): TGTGCCAGCAGCCAAGCAGGGGACAGATACGAGCAGTACTTC. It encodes CASSQAGDRYEQYF.

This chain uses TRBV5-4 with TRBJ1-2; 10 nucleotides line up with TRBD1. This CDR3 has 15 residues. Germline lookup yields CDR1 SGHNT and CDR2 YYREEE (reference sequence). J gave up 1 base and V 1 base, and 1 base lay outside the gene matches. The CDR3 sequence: CASSLRDRGNYGYTF. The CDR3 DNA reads TGTGCCAGCAGCTTGAGGGACAGGGGTAACTATGGCTACACCTTC.

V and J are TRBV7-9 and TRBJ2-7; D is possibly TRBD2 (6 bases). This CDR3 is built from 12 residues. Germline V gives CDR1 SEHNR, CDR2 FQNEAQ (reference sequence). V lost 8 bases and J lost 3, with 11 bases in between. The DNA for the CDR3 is TGTGCCAGCCAAGCGGGTTACTACGAGCAGTACTTC. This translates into CASQAGYYEQYF.

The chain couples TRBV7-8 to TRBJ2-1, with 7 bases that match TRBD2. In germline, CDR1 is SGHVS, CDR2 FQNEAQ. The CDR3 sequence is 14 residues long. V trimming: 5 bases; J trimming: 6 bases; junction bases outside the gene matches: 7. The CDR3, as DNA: TGTGCCAGCAGCCCAATCGCTAGCGGCAATGAGCAGTTCTTC. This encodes CASSPIASGNEQFF.

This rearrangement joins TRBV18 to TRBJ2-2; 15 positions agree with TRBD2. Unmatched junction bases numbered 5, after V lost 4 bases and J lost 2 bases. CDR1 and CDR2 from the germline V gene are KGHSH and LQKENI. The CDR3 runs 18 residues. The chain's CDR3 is CASSLGTSGRTNTGELFF. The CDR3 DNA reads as TGTGCCAGCTCACTCGGGACTAGCGGGAGGACAAACACCGGGGAGCTGTTTTTT. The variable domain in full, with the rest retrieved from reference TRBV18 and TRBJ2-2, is NAGVMQNPRHLVRRRGQEARLRCSPMKGHSHVYWYRQLPEEGLKFMVYLQKENIIDESGMPKERFSAEFPKEGPSILRIQQVVRGDSAAYFCASSLGTSGRTNTGELFFGEGSRLTVL.

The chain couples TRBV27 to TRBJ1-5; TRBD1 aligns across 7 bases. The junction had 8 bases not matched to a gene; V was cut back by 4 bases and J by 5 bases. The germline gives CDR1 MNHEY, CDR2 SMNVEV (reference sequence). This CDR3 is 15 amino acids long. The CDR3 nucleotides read TGTGCCAGCAGTTCCCGACAGGGAGGGTATCAGCCCCAGCATTTT. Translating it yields CASSSRQGGYQPQHF.

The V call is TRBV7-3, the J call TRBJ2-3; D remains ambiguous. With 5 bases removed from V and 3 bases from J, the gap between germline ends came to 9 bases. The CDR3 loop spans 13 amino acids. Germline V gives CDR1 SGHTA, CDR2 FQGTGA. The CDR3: CASSPHQTDTQYF. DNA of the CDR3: TGTGCCAGCAGCCCCCACCAAACAGATACGCAGTATTTT.

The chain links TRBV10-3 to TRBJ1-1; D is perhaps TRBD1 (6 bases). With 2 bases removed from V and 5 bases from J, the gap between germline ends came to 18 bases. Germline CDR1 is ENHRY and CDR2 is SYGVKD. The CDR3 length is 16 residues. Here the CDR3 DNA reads TGTGCCATCAGTGAGCTGGGGGGAGGGGGTTGGACTGAAGCTTTCTTT. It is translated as CAISELGGGGWTEAFF.

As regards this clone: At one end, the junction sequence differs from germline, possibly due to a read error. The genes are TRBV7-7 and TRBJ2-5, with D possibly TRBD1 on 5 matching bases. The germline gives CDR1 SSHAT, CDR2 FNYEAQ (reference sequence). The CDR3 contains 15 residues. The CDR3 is CASSLNGASQETQYF. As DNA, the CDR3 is TGTGCTAGCAGCTTAAATGGGGCATCACAAGAGACCCAGTACTTC. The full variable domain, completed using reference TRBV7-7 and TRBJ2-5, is GAGVSQSPRYKVTKRGQDVTLRCDPISSHATLYWYQQALGQGPEFLTYFNYEAQPDKSGLPSDRFSAERPEGSISTLTIQRTEQRDSAMYRCASSLNGASQETQYFGPGTRLLVL.

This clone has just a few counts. CDR3 bases: TGTGCCAGCACCCATTGGAACAATGAGCAGTTCTTC. Protein sequence: CASTHWNNEQFF. The chain couples TRBV27 to TRBJ2-1; no clear D gene. V was trimmed by 7 bases and J by 5 bases, leaving 9 bases between them. The CDR3 length is 12 residues. Germline loops: CDR1 MNHEY, CDR2 SMNVEV (reference sequence).